This is a list of T cell receptor beta chains from one sample in a study of blood T cell repertoires in COVID-19. Some clones are missing from TCRdb's copy, which holds only in-frame ones; the method was immunoSEQ multiplex PCR. Counted here are 31,000 or so clones, about 91% occurring once; the ten biggest clones make up 28%. Sequencing was done on a sample of peripheral blood. All receptors derive from an older man with acute or convalescent COVID-19. The CDR3 runs from the conserved cysteine through the conserved F or W. The D gene is left open where the match is weak. Clone sizes are given selectively: once, few, many, or a class where the clone is expanded.

D gene	J gene	V gene	clone size	CDR3 protein	CDR3 DNA
TRBD2	TRBJ2-1	TRBV6-5	-	CASTRAGEGEQFF	TGTGCCAGCACTCGAGCGGGAGAGGGTGAGCAGTTCTTC
-	TRBJ1-5	TRBV6-5	-	CASRQQRDSNQPQHF	TGTGCCAGCAGACAGCAGCGGGATAGCAATCAGCCCCAGCATTTT
-	TRBJ2-7	TRBV19	-	CASSSSGLSEQYF	TGTGCCAGTAGTTCTTCGGGACTTTCCGAGCAGTACTTC
-	TRBJ2-5	TRBV2	-	CASGEDTQETQYF	TGTGCCAGCGGGGAGGACACTCAAGAGACCCAGTACTTC
TRBD2	TRBJ2-3	TRBV9	-	CASSPGTSGSGATDTQYF	TGTGCCAGCAGCCCAGGAACTAGCGGGAGTGGGGCCACAGATACGCAGTATTTT
-	TRBJ2-2	TRBV5-1	-	CASRRTSNTGELFF	TGCGCCAGCAGAAGGACTTCGAACACCGGGGAGCTGTTTTTT
TRBD1	TRBJ1-1	TRBV10-3	-	CAITTGPGQGNTEAFF	TGTGCCATCACCACAGGCCCGGGACAGGGTAACACTGAAGCTTTCTTT
-	TRBJ1-2	TRBV19	medium-sized	CASTWSANYGCTF	TGTGCCAGTACGTGGTCCGCGAACTATGGCTGCACCTTC
TRBD1	TRBJ2-5	TRBV4-1	-	CASSHFTGGEETQYF	TGCGCCAGCAGCCATTTCACAGGGGGTGAAGAGACCCAGTACTTC
TRBD2	TRBJ2-1	TRBV25-1	-	CASSDPGGSSYNEQFF	TGTGCCAGCAGTGATCCGGGCGGGAGCTCCTACAATGAGCAGTTCTTC
-	TRBJ1-1	TRBV20-1	-	CSGVLNTEAFF	TGCAGTGGCGTGTTGAACACTGAAGCTTTCTTT
TRBD2	TRBJ2-1	TRBV6-1	once	CASSESSGSVNEQFF	TGTGCCAGCAGTGAGAGTAGCGGGAGCGTCAATGAGCAGTTCTTC
-	TRBJ1-4	TRBV30	-	CAWAPGTSNEKLFF	TGTGCCTGGGCCCCCGGGACAAGTAATGAAAAACTGTTTTTT
TRBD2	TRBJ2-7	TRBV7-9	-	CASSLAPFSGRQAYEQYF	TGTGCCAGCAGCTTAGCTCCCTTTAGCGGGAGGCAGGCCTACGAGCAGTACTTC
-	TRBJ2-2	TRBV30	-	CAWSNRGGTGELFF	TGTGCCTGGAGTAACAGGGGGGGGACCGGGGAGCTGTTTTTT
TRBD1	TRBJ1-5	TRBV6-5	-	CASGSQGASNQPQHF	TGTGCCAGCGGTTCTCAGGGGGCGTCAAATCAGCCCCAGCATTTT
-	TRBJ2-1	TRBV30	-	CAWKAPRGLPYYYNEQFF	TGTGCCTGGAAAGCCCCTCGAGGGCTCCCTTACTATTACAATGAGCAGTTCTTC
TRBD1	TRBJ1-4	TRBV24-1	few	CATSEGQGENEKLFF	TGTGCCACCAGTGAAGGGCAGGGGGAGAATGAAAAACTGTTTTTT
TRBD2	TRBJ2-7	TRBV7-8	-	CASSLVGRGSEQYF	TGTGCCAGCAGCTTAGTAGGGAGGGGCTCCGAGCAGTACTTC
TRBD1	TRBJ1-5	TRBV2	-	CASSVGGRGYGNQPQHF	TGTGCCAGCAGTGTAGGTGGCAGGGGGTATGGCAATCAGCCCCAGCATTTT
-	TRBJ2-6	TRBV19	-	CASSTISGSGANVLTF	TGTGCCAGTAGTACTATCTCAGGGTCTGGGGCCAACGTCCTGACTTTC
TRBD2	TRBJ2-3	TRBV25-1	-	CASSPSAGGPADTQYF	TGTGCCAGCAGTCCGTCAGCGGGAGGGCCCGCAGATACGCAGTATTTT
-	TRBJ2-1	TRBV7-9	few	CASSPGRAGLDEQFF	TGTGCCAGCAGCCCAGGTAGAGCGGGTCTGGATGAGCAGTTCTTC
TRBD1	TRBJ2-2	TRBV28	-	CASKWTGDGGELFF	TGTGCCAGCAAATGGACAGGGGATGGCGGGGAGCTGTTTTTT
TRBD2	TRBJ2-3	TRBV27	-	CASRRAGVRADTQYF	TGTGCCAGCAGACGGGCGGGAGTCCGGGCAGATACGCAGTATTTT
-	TRBJ2-2	TRBV7-2	-	CASSPRRANTGELFF	TGTGCCAGCAGCCCAAGGAGGGCGAACACCGGGGAGCTGTTTTTT
TRBD2	TRBJ2-7	TRBV5-6	-	CASRRLAGSYEQYF	TGTGCCAGCAGAAGACTAGCGGGATCCTACGAGCAGTACTTC
TRBD1	TRBJ2-7	TRBV5-4	-	CASSSAGTGFLEQYF	TGTGCCAGCAGCTCCGCTGGGACAGGGTTCCTCGAGCAGTACTTC
TRBD2	TRBJ2-5	TRBV5-4	-	CASSLRGGETQYF	TGTGCCAGCAGCTTGCGGGGGGGGGAGACCCAGTACTTC
-	TRBJ2-1	TRBV5-6	-	CASSPRGRYNEQFF	TGTGCCAGCAGCCCGCGGGGTCGCTACAATGAGCAGTTCTTC
TRBD1	TRBJ2-3	TRBV18	once	CASSPPDRDKNTQYF	TGTGCCAGCTCACCACCCGACAGGGATAAAAATACGCAGTATTTT
-	TRBJ2-1	TRBV5-5	-	CASSLAVQPNEQFF	TGTGCCAGCAGCTTGGCCGTACAGCCCAATGAGCAGTTCTTC
-	TRBJ1-5	TRBV19	-	CASSLYTGTIIGQPQHF	TGTGCCAGTAGTCTATATACCGGGACAATAATAGGTCAGCCCCAGCATTTT
-	TRBJ1-1	TRBV30	-	CAWIETEAFF	TGTGCCTGGATTGAGACTGAAGCTTTCTTT
TRBD2	TRBJ2-7	TRBV7-9	few	CASMSGRAYEQYF	TGTGCCAGCATGAGCGGGAGGGCGTACGAGCAGTACTTC
-	TRBJ2-3	TRBV10-2	once	CASSEGDTADTQYF	TGCGCCAGCAGCGAGGGGGACACTGCGGATACGCAGTATTTT
-	TRBJ2-7	TRBV18	-	CASSTGNLYEQYF	TGTGCCAGCTCAACCGGGAACCTCTACGAGCAGTACTTC
TRBD2	TRBJ2-3	TRBV6-4	-	CATERVAGVSDTQYF	TGTGCCACCGAGAGAGTAGCGGGAGTTTCAGATACGCAGTATTTT
-	TRBJ1-1	TRBV21-1	once	CASSKAQSLSMNTEAFF	TGTGCCAGCAGCAAAGCGCAATCCTTGAGTATGAACACTGAAGCTTTCTTT
TRBD2	TRBJ2-7	TRBV6-5	-	CASSTRLAGGGEQYF	TGTGCCAGCAGTACCAGACTAGCGGGAGGCGGCGAGCAGTACTTC
TRBD1	TRBJ2-1	TRBV19	-	CASRPRTGVNEQFF	TGTGCCAGTAGACCTAGGACAGGGGTAAATGAGCAGTTCTTC
-	TRBJ1-5	TRBV6-2/TRBV6-3	once	CASSYRGVYSNQPQHF	TGTGCCAGCAGTTACCGGGGGGTTTATAGCAATCAGCCCCAGCATTTT
-	TRBJ2-3	TRBV27	-	CASSLHSRRTNTDTQYF	TGTGCCAGCAGTCTGCATTCTCGTCGGACTAACACAGATACGCAGTATTTT
TRBD1	TRBJ2-4	TRBV30	few	CAWSVGGEGDIQYF	TGTGCCTGGAGTGTAGGGGGCGAGGGGGACATTCAGTACTTC
-	TRBJ1-6	TRBV6-1	-	CASSEVDRTNSPLHF	TGTGCCAGCAGTGAAGTAGACAGAACAAATTCACCCCTCCACTTT
TRBD1	TRBJ2-7	TRBV6-5	-	CASTLQGSGNEQYF	TGTGCCAGCACCCTACAGGGGTCTGGTAACGAGCAGTACTTC
-	TRBJ2-5	TRBV27	-	CASSLSYRRAQYF	TGTGCCAGCAGTTTATCGTACAGGAGGGCCCAGTACTTC
-	TRBJ1-6	TRBV6-1	-	CASSEVRSRSYNSPLHF	TGTGCCAGCAGTGAAGTTCGCAGTCGCTCCTATAATTCACCCCTCCACTTT
-	TRBJ1-1	TRBV10-2	-	CASSVGSRTLPGTEAFF	TGCGCCAGCAGTGTGGGTAGCAGGACCCTTCCGGGGACTGAAGCTTTCTTT
-	TRBJ2-3	TRBV19	once	CASSIDGQGNTDTQYF	TGTGCCAGTAGTATCGACGGTCAGGGGAACACAGATACGCAGTATTTT
-	TRBJ2-5	TRBV3-1/TRBV3-2	-	CASSLRSRGGTQYF	TGTGCCAGCAGCCTACGTTCCCGAGGCGGGACCCAGTACTTC
TRBD2	TRBJ2-1	TRBV5-6	few	CASTLGGFGGEQFF	TGTGCCAGCACCCTGGGAGGGTTTGGTGGTGAGCAGTTCTTC
-	TRBJ2-5	TRBV20-1	few	CSPHSQETQYF	TGCAGCCCCCACTCCCAAGAGACCCAGTACTTC